This T cell receptor (beta chain) emerged from a study of T-cell reconstitution after alpha-beta-depleted transplantation in children. Study results and caveats: Most T-cell counts and diversity one year after the transplant came from T cells that were newly produced. Expanded graft clones numbering several hundred reportedly gave rise to alpha-beta T cells about two months after transplant. Recipient T cells and thymic progenitors that survived gave rise to the high TCRbeta diversity observed at day 60 in some patients.

Researchers prepared the TCRbeta library using unique molecular identifiers, the study reports. MiXCR, applied by TCRdb to the PCR reads, yields one record per CDR3 protein. The data show about 580,000 distinct CDR3 sequences, roughly 24% seen once. Details on this clonotype: Its specificity is unknown.

The V and J ends lost 4 bases and 4 bases respectively, with 8 bases between them. The CDR3 runs 13 residues. The specimen was PBMCs, mostly from graft donor cells, collected 360 days after TCRalphabeta/CD19-depleted stem cell transplant. The source of this sequence is a boy younger than two who had a stem cell transplant for acute myeloid leukemia, so the T cells may come from the graft donor. This chain uses TRBV12-3 or TRBV12-4 with TRBJ1-5, with D hard to call. CDR3 amino acids: CASSYQLNQPQHF. In DNA, the CDR3 is TGTGCCAGCAGTTATCAGTTAAATCAGCCCCAGCATTTT.